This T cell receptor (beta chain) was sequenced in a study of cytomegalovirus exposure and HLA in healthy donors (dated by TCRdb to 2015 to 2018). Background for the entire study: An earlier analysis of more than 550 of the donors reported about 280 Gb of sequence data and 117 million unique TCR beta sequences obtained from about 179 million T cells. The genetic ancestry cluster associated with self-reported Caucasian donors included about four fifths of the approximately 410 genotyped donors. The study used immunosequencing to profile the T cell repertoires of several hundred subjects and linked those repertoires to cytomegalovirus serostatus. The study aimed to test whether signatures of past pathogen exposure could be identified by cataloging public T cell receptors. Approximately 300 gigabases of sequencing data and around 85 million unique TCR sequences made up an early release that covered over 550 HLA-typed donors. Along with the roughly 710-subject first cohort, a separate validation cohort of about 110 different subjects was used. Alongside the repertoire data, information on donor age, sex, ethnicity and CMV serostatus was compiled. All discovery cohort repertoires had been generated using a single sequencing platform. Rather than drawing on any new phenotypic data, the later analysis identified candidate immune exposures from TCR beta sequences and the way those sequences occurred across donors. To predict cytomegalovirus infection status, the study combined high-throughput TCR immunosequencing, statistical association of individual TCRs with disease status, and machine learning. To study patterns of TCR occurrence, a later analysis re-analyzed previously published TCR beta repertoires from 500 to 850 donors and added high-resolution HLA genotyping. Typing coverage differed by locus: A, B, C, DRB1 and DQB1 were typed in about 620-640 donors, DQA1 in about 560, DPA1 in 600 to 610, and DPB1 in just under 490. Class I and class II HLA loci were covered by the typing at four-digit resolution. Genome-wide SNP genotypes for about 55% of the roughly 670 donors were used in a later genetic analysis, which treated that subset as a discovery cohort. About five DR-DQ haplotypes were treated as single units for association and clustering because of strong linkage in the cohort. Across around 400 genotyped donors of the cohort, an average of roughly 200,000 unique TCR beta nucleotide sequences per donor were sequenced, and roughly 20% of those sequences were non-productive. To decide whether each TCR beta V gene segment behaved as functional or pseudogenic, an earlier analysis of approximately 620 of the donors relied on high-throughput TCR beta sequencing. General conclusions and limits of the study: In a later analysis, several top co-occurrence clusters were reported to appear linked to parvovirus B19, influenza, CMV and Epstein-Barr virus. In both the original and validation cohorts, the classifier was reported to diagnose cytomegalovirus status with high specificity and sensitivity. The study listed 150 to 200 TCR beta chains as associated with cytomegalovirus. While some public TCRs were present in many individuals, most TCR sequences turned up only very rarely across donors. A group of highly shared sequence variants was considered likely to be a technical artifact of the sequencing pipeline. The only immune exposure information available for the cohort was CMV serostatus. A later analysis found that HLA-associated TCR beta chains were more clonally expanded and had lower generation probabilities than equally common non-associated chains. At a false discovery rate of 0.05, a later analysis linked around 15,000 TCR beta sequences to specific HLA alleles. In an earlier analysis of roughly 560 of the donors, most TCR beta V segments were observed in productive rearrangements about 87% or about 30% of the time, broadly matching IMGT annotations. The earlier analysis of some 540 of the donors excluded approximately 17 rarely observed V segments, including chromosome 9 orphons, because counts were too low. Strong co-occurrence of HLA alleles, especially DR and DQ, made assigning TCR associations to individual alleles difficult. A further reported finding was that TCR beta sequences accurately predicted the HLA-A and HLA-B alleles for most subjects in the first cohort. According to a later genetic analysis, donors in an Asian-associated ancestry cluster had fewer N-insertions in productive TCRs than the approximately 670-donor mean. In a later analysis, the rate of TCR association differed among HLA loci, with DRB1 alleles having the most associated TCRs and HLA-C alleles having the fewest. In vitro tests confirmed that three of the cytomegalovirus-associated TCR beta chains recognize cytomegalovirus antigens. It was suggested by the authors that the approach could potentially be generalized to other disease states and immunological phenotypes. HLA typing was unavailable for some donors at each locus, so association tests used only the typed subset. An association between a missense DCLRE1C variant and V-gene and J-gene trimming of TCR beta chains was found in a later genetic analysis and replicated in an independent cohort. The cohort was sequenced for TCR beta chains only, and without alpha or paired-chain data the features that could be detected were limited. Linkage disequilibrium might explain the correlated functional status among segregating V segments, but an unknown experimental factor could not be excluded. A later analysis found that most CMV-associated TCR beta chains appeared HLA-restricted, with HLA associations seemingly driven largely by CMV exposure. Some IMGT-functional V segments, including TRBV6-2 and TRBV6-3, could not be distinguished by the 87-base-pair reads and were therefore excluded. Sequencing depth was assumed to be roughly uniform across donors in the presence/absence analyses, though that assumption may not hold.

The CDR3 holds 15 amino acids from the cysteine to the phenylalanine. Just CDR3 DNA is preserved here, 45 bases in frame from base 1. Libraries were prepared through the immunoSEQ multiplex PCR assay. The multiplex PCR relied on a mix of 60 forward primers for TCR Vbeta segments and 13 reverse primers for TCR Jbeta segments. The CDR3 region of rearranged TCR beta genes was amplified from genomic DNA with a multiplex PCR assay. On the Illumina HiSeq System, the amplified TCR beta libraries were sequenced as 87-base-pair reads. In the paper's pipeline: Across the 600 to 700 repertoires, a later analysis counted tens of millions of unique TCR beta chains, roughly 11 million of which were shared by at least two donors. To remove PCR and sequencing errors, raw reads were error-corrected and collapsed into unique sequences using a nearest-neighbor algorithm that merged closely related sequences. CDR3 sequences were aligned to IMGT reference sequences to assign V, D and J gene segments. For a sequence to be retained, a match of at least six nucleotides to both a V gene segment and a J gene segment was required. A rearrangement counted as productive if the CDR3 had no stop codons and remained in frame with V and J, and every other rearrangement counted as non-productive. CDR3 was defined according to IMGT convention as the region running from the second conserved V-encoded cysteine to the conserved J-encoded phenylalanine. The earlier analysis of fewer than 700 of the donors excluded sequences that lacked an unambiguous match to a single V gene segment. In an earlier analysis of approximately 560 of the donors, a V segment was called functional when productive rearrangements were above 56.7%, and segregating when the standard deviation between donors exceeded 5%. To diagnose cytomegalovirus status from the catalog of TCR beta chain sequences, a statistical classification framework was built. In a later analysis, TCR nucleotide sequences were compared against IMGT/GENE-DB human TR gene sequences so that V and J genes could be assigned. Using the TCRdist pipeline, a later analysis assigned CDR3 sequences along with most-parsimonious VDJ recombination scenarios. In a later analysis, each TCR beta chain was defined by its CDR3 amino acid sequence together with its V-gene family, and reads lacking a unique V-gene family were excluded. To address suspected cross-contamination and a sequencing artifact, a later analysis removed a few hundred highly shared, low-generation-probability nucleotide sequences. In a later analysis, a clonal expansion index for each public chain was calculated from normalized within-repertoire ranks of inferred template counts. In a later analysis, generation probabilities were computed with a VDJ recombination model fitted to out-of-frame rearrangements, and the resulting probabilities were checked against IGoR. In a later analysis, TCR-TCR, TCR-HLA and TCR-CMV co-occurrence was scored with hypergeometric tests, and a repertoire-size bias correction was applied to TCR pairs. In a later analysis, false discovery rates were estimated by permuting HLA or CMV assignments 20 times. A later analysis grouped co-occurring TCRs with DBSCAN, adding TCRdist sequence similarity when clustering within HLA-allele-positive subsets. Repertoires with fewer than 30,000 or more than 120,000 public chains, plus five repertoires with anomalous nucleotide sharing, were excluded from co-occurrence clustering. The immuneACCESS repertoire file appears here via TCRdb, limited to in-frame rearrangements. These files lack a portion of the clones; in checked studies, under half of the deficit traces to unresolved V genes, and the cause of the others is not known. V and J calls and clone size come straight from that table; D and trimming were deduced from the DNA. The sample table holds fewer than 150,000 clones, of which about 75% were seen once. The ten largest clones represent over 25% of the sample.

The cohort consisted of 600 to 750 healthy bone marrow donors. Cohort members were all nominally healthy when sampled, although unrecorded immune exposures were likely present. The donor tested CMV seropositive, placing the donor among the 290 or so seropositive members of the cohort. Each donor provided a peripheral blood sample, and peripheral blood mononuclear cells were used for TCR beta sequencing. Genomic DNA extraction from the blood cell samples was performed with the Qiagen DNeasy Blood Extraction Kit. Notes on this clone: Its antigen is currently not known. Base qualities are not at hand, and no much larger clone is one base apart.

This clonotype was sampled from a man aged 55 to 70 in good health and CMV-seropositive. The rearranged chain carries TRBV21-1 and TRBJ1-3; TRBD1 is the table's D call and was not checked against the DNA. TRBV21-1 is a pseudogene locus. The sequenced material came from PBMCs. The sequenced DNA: TGTGCCAGCCAGGACAGGGCATTCTCTGGAAACACCATATATTTT. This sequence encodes CASQDRAFSGNTIYF.